This TCR beta chain was found in a study of blood T cells in healthy people across ages (dated by TCRdb to between 2015 and 2017). As for the study more broadly: Template switching captured roughly one uniquely barcoded TCR beta cDNA molecule per two T cells in model experiments. The study measured age-related changes in TCR beta repertoire diversity using deep sequencing normalized with unique cDNA molecular identifiers. Donors were grouped into four age groups: young (average approximately 15 years), middle-aged (under 40), aged (62) and long-lived (around 82). The study analyzed two additional independent replicas of 1 million unique cDNA reads from the same blood draw for two donors, one aged 18 to 30 and one aged 80 or older. On the study overall, not on this receptor specifically: Because the CMV infection status of the donors was unknown, age-related changes in expanded clonotypes may potentially have been confounded. Conclusive comparison of naive and antigen-experienced compartments was prevented by the profiling of bulk unsorted PBMCs. Estimates of total diversity based on one million sequenced T cells were considered lower bounds and underestimates. Observed TCR beta diversity correlated strongly with the percentage of naive T cells measured by flow cytometry. Observed TCR beta diversity per million T cells fell roughly linearly with age, and a significant reduction was already apparent by age around 39. Compared with the aged group, the long-lived group had more naive CD4+ T cells, fewer expanded clones and increased TCR diversity, suggesting age selection.

Systemically healthy Caucasian individuals from Russia, 35 to 40 in total and aged about 6 to 90 years, were included as donors. Approximately 10 milliliters of peripheral blood were collected from each donor into EDTA-treated Vacutainer tubes. Ficoll-Paque density-gradient centrifugation was used to isolate PBMCs, with at least 6.5 million per sample. Trizol reagent was used to extract total RNA from PBMCs, with at least 6 micrograms per sample. For every donor, flow cytometry on a PBMC aliquot measured the percentage of naive CD45RAhigh/CD27high T cells. Libraries were constructed by 5' RACE. The run used an Illumina HiSeq 2500. A second roughly 7 to 11 cycle PCR used a sample-barcoded 5' primer and a J-beta primer mix. A unique molecular identifier was introduced onto each TCR beta cDNA molecule by a template-switch 5' adaptor carrying 12 random nucleotides. Each sample yielded at least 2.5 million CDR3-containing paired-end reads. All of the RNA was converted into first-strand cDNA using the Mint cDNA synthesis kit, with a TRBC-specific oligonucleotide serving as the primer. All cDNA was treated with uracil-DNA glycosylase and then went through a first 18-cycle PCR with the universal primers M1SS and BC2_uni_R. Under the source paper's analysis protocol: Each sample was normalized by randomly selecting 1 million high-quality reads, each carrying a distinct molecular identifier. Reads with shared molecular identifiers were discarded instead of being binned into consensus sequences. MiTCR, run with a Q25 quality threshold and the strictest error-elimination algorithm, handled CDR3 identification, clonotype clustering and error correction. Lower-bound total TCR beta diversity was estimated with a nonparametric unseen species model using Euler transformation. The public reads were reprocessed in TCRdb via fastp at Q25 and MiXCR, keeping in-frame beta chains. Every CDR3 protein is listed once, alongside the most common genes and DNA of its rows. Here the V and J calls rest on TCRdb's processing, not on the authors' analysis. Recorded for this sample are about 800,000 distinct CDR3 sequences; 25% of them occurred a single time. 3.7% of the sample belongs to the ten largest clones.

In this sample, this clonotype turned up many times. The antigen it recognizes is unknown. Base qualities are missing; no much larger clone stands one base away. From the cysteine up to the phenylalanine, the CDR3 has a length of 14 residues. The sequence is cut down to CDR3 DNA, 42 bases in frame from base 1. From a lookup of the germline V gene, CDR1 and CDR2 are SQVTM and ANQGSEA. V was cut back by 7 bases and J by 9 bases, leaving a gap of 22 bases between them. These records were also assigned to another study, of T cells of mothers and their children. Taken from the second paper: Donors were nine systemically healthy Caucasian individuals: three mothers and their six children. cDNA synthesis consumed the entire amount of extracted RNA, loaded at approximately 1.5 ug RNA in each 15 ul reaction. In the second PCR, the M1S primer introduced both the sample barcodes and 2-4 random nucleotides. Each mother yielded over 8.5 million TCR beta CDR3 reads and each child some 3 million reads. Thymic selection similarly shapes TCR recombination output in related and unrelated pairs, with minor effect from inherited differences. Normalized repertoire overlap was always found to be slightly, but never significantly, higher in related mother-child pairs than in unrelated mother-child pairs. With a sensitivity of approximately 93 clones per million clonotypes, no persistent microchimeric T cell clones were detected. The study used deep NGS to compare TCR beta repertoires of mothers and children, seeking features distinguishing related mother-child pairs from unrelated individuals. Mothers averaged about 40 +/- 4 years of age and children averaged roughly 11 +/- 4 years. After adapter ligation with NEBNext reagents, the libraries were sequenced on Illumina HiSeq 2000 with 100+100 nt paired-end reads. Mother and child libraries were prepared a month apart and sequenced in separate runs to prevent cross-contamination. For each donor, between about 500,000 and 2,000,000 distinct TCR beta clonotypes were identified. Naive TCR beta clonotypes were estimated from low-frequency clonotypes matched to each donor's FACS-determined naive share, without sorting.

The sequence links TRBV29-1 to TRBJ2-1; a confident D gene designation cannot be given. The clonotype originates from a boy aged 5-17 years in good health. Sequencing was carried out using blood. The nucleotide sequence reads as follows: TGCAGCGCCGGAACGGGCCAGGCATCGGCTGAGCAGTTCTTC. It encodes CSAGTGQASAEQFF.